This T cell receptor beta chain was identified during a study of blood T cell repertoires in COVID-19. Study-level background: The samples span acute and convalescent COVID-19 from the United States, Italy and Spain. T cells, B-cell-depleted T cells, or PBMCs provided the cDNA or gDNA that served as material.

V was cut by 7 bases and J by 6 bases, with 14 bases left in between. The CDR3 totals 13 residues. The germline gives CDR1 ENHRY, CDR2 SYGVKD. Each recovered donor of Cohort 3 presented with two negative PCRs, clearance, or symptom resolution. Study processing details: Amplification of reference gene primers was used by the study to estimate nucleated cell counts. The method was immunoSEQ multiplex PCR; TCRdb's version includes in-frame clones alone and lacks a portion of them. The V and J calls and the clone size are those of that table, but D and trimming were determined from the DNA. The sample lists 310,000 or so clones; just over 85% were seen once.

V and J are TRBV10-3 and TRBJ2-3; perhaps TRBD2 as D (6 bases). This clonotype was obtained from a woman younger than 35 who had recovered from COVID-19. The sequencing input was PBMCs or T cells enriched from blood (not recorded which). The CDR3 DNA sequence: TGTGCCATCATCGGAGGGGAAGGTGATACGCAGTATTTT. It specifies CAIIGGEGDTQYF.